This T cell receptor beta chain was identified during a study of T cells in Graves' hyperthyroidism and ophthalmopathy. At least ten counts were recorded for this clonotype. TCR beta CDR3 regions were amplified from RNA transcripts. The HTBI primer set served for first-round RT-PCR of the TCR CDR3. TCRdb re-called the multiplex PCR reads through MiXCR, storing one row per CDR3 protein. The sample includes 600,000 to 700,000 distinct CDR3 sequences, about 15% of them seen just once. The CDR3 is 13 amino acids. V lost 7 bases, J lost 5 bases, and 18 bases lay in between. Germline V gene sequence: CDR1 SQVTM, CDR2 ANQGSEA.

The receptor's source is a woman between 40 and 50 years old with Graves' ophthalmopathy. The V and J genes are TRBV29-1 and TRBJ2-7; D gene unclear. The sample taken for sequencing was blood. The CDR3 region has the DNA TGCAGCGCAAATTCAAGGTCTAACAACGAGCAGTACTTC. Translation gives CSANSRSNNEQYF.